These 15 T cell receptor beta chains originate from one sample sequenced in a study of cytomegalovirus exposure and HLA in healthy donors (dated by TCRdb to the late 2010s). The library was obtained by the immunoSEQ multiplex PCR assay. For the multiplex PCR, a mixture combining 60 forward primers for TCR Vbeta segments and 13 reverse primers for TCR Jbeta segments was used. TCRdb retrieved this table from immuneACCESS and kept in-frame rearrangements only. Not all clones are present; in checked studies, unresolved V genes account for under half, and no reason is known for the remainder. The sample table records about 110,000 clones; about 90% of these occur just once. The leading ten clones occupy around 1.9% of the sample. Sequenced sample: PBMCs. Source of these receptors: a man aged 40-49 years in good health and CMV-seronegative.

This chain connects TRBV28 to TRBJ2-2; D is perhaps TRBD1 (6 bases). Germline CDR1 reads MDHEN; CDR2 reads SYDVKM. The CDR3 runs 15 residues. Trimming cost V 6 bases and J 6 bases, with 17 bases left between them. The CDR3 bases are TGTGCCAGCAGATCGACAGGAAGGGATGCCGGGGAGCTGTTTTTT. Translation: CASRSTGRDAGELFF.

The CDR3 nucleotides read TGTGCCAGCAGCCGGACAGGGAGCTATGGCTACACCTTC. Amino acids: CASSRTGSYGYTF. This chain connects TRBV14 to TRBJ1-2, with TRBD1 identical over 8 bases. The CDR3 sequence is 13 residues long. Germline V gene data show CDR1 as SGHDN and CDR2 as FVKESK. Unmatched junction bases numbered 2, after V lost 4 bases and J lost 4 bases.

The chain couples TRBV5-6 to TRBJ2-1; no clear D gene. CDR3 length: 14 residues. Germline V gives CDR1 SGHDT, CDR2 YYEEEE. Trimming took 0 bases from V and 9 from J, leaving 13 bases between them. In DNA form, the CDR3 reads TGTGCCAGCAGCTTGGGACTTACCCTCGGTGAGCAGTTCTTC. This sequence encodes CASSLGLTLGEQFF.

CDR3: CASSRAAKDTGELFF. CDR3 nucleotide sequence: TGTGCCAGCAGCAGGGCGGCAAAAGACACCGGGGAGCTGTTTTTT. The genes are TRBV6-5 and TRBJ2-2, with D possibly being TRBD1 (5 bases). The CDR3 spans 15 residues. The V and J ends lost 6 bases and 3 bases respectively, with 14 bases between them. Germline V gives CDR1 MNHEY, CDR2 SVGAGI.

This rearrangement joins TRBV6-5 to TRBJ1-4; D remains unclear. The germline V and J ends were trimmed by 0 bases and 8 bases, with 10 bases remaining between them. Germline CDR1 MNHEY, CDR2 SVGAGI. The CDR3 length is 14 residues. This chain's CDR3 is CASSYSSENEKLFF. Here the CDR3 DNA reads TGTGCCAGCAGTTACTCGAGCGAAAACGAAAAACTGTTTTTT.

The V and J genes are TRBV6-5 and TRBJ2-2; D gene unclear. The germline V gene encodes CDR1 MNHEY and CDR2 SVGAGI. This CDR3 contains 14 residues. Deletions cut 6 bases from V and 8 bases from J, with 16 bases between. The CDR3 region has the DNA TGTGCCAGCAGAGTACAGCCGTCTGCTGGGGAGCTGTTTTTT. It encodes CASRVQPSAGELFF.

The rearrangement uses TRBV6-5 and TRBJ2-7, with D maybe TRBD2 (6 bases). The CDR3 extends over 14 amino acids. V was clipped by 4 bases and J by 6 bases, with 16 bases between them. Germline V gives CDR1 MNHEY, CDR2 SVGAGI. This CDR3 reads CASSWSDYTSEQYF. CDR3 DNA sequence: TGTGCCAGCAGTTGGTCGGACTACACCTCCGAGCAGTACTTC.

This sequence joins TRBV2 and TRBJ1-4, with 7 bases lining up with TRBD1. The germline V gene has CDR1 SNHLY and CDR2 FYNNEI. Trimming took 3 bases from V and 7 from J; bases not matched to a gene: 11. CDR3 length: 16 residues. CDR3 sequence: CASSEFPGQRPEKLFF. DNA for the CDR3: TGTGCCAGCAGTGAGTTCCCGGGACAGCGACCTGAAAAACTGTTTTTT.

The chain joins TRBV7-3 to TRBJ2-6, with D perhaps matching TRBD2 (6 bases). Germline CDR1 and CDR2: SGHTA and FQGTGA. V lost 2 bases, J lost 2 bases, and 16 bases lay in between. CDR3 length: 18 amino acids. CDR3 DNA sequence: TGTGCCAGCAGCTTAGGGTGGGGGGATCGGGCTGGGGCCAACGTCCTGACTTTC. Its translation: CASSLGWGDRAGANVLTF. Supplemented by reference TRBV7-3 and TRBJ2-6, the full variable domain reads GAGVSQTPSNKVTEKGKYVELRCDPISGHTALYWYRQSLGQGPEFLIYFQGTGAADDSGLPNDRFFAVRPEGSVSTLKIQRTERGDSAVYLCASSLGWGDRAGANVLTFGAGSRLTVL.

The chain uses TRBV6-5 and TRBJ1-1; D is uncertain. The CDR3 extends over 16 amino acids. Germline lookup yields CDR1 MNHEY and CDR2 SVGAGI. V gave up 2 bases and J gave up 1 base, with 14 bases separating them. The CDR3 reads CASSYRGVQTNTEAFF. The CDR3, as DNA: TGTGCCAGCAGTTACCGCGGAGTCCAGACGAACACTGAAGCTTTCTTT.

This chain uses TRBV28 with TRBJ2-6; 9 bases line up with TRBD1. Germline CDR1 reads MDHEN; CDR2 reads SYDVKM. Trimming removed 5 bases from V and 1 base from J; junction bases left unmatched: 6. CDR3 length equals 17 residues. The CDR3 is CASSPGQGMSGANVLTF. The CDR3 region has the DNA TGTGCCAGCAGTCCGGGACAGGGAATGTCTGGGGCCAACGTCCTGACTTTC. Complete variable domain (other parts from reference TRBV28 and TRBJ2-6): DVKVTQSSRYLVKRTGEKVFLECVQDMDHENMFWYRQDPGLGLRLIYFSYDVKMKEKGDIPEGYSVSREKKERFSLILESASTNQTSMYLCASSPGQGMSGANVLTFGAGSRLTVL.

This chain links TRBV6-1 with TRBJ2-7; 8 bases agree with TRBD1. V lost 8 bases and J lost 0; bases outside the gene matches: 6. The CDR3 runs 14 residues. Germline lookup yields CDR1 MNHNS and CDR2 SASEGT. DNA for the CDR3: TGTGCCAGCCGTGCCGGGACAGGCTCCTACGAGCAGTACTTC. Translated: CASRAGTGSYEQYF.

Of note for this clone: Additional DNA sequences in this sample encode the identical CDR3. This chain joins TRBV5-1 and TRBJ2-5, with 7 positions matching TRBD1. CDR1 SGHRS and CDR2 YFSETQ come from the germline V gene. The CDR3 sequence is 13 residues long. The ends lost 2 bases at V and 3 bases at J; junction bases unmatched: 1. This CDR3 is CASSFQGEETQYF. CDR3 DNA: TGCGCCAGCAGCTTCCAGGGGGAAGAGACCCAGTACTTC.

The J gene is TRBJ1-1, the V gene TRBV7-2; 7 bases are a match to TRBD1. Germline-derived CDR1 and CDR2 are SGHTA and FQGNSA. The CDR3 loop spans 15 amino acids. The V segment lost 3 bases and the J segment 1 base; nucleotides outside the gene matches: 5. CDR3 region: CASSFEGQQNTEAFF. The CDR3 DNA reads TGTGCCAGCAGCTTTGAGGGACAGCAGAACACTGAAGCTTTCTTT.

The rearrangement uses TRBV6-1 and TRBJ1-3; 11 nucleotides agree with TRBD1. The CDR3 loop spans 16 amino acids. V lost 2 bases to trimming and J lost 2 bases; unmatched junction nucleotides: 2. Germline assignment: CDR1 MNHNS and CDR2 SASEGT. The DNA of the CDR3 is TGTGCCAGCAGTGAAATGGGACAGGGGGCTGGAAACACCATATATTTT. It is translated as CASSEMGQGAGNTIYF.